This T cell receptor (beta chain) comes out of a study of blood T cells in healthy people across ages (dated by TCRdb to about 2015). As for the study more broadly: Template switching captured roughly one uniquely barcoded TCR beta cDNA molecule per two T cells in model experiments. Using deep sequencing normalized with unique cDNA molecular identifiers, the study measured how TCR beta repertoire diversity changes with age. To avoid experimental bias, donors of different ages were randomly spread across the sequencing lanes. For two donors (one aged 18 to 29 and one aged 80 or older), the study analyzed two additional independent replicas of 1 million unique cDNA reads from the same blood draw. The donors were split into four age groups: young (average about 16 years), middle-aged (more than 35), aged (62) and long-lived (approximately 80).

The CDR3 spans 13 residues, from the cysteine through the phenylalanine. Only the CDR3 portion is preserved as DNA: 39 bases, with reading frame beginning at the first base. CDR1 and CDR2 (SNHLY, FYNNEI) derive from the germline V gene. V is clipped by 7 bases and J by 8 bases, and the sequence between their germline boundaries is 15 bases long. Receptor amplification or capture employed 5' RACE. Sequencing was carried out with an Illumina HiSeq 2500. A second PCR of roughly 7 to 11 cycles was performed with a sample-barcoded 5' primer and a J-beta primer mix. Each TCR beta cDNA molecule received a unique molecular identifier from a template-switch 5' adaptor carrying 12 random nucleotides. Each sample yielded at least 2.5 million CDR3-containing paired-end reads. First-strand cDNA synthesis was performed from all RNA using the Mint cDNA synthesis kit, with priming by a TRBC-specific oligonucleotide. After uracil-DNA glycosylase treatment, a first 18-cycle PCR used universal primers M1SS and BC2_uni_R on all cDNA. The authors' pipeline ran thus. For normalization, 1 million high-quality reads were randomly selected from each sample, with every read carrying a distinct molecular identifier. Reads sharing molecular identifiers were discarded rather than binned into consensus sequences. MiTCR, with a Q25 quality threshold and the strictest error-elimination algorithm, was used for CDR3 identification, clonotype clustering and error correction. A nonparametric unseen species model with Euler transformation was used to estimate lower-bound total TCR beta diversity. TCRdb redid the processing of the public reads, applying fastp at Q25 and MiXCR, and retained in-frame beta chains. Merged by CDR3 protein, the rows form single entries marked with the most common genes and DNA. V and J calls and clone size were set by TCRdb, not the authors. This sample lists 800,000 or so distinct CDR3 sequences; 60% to 80% were detected once. The top ten clones comprise about 30% of the sample.

A remark on this clonotype: Its antigen is unknown. The record has no base qualities; no much larger clone is one base away.

The donors were around 39 Caucasian individuals from Russia, aged roughly 6 to 100 years, who were systemically healthy. Each donor gave 8 to 10 milliliters of peripheral blood, drawn into EDTA-treated Vacutainer tubes. Ficoll-Paque density-gradient centrifugation was used to isolate PBMCs, with at least 6 million per sample. Total RNA was extracted from PBMCs with Trizol reagent, with at least 5 micrograms obtained per sample. For every donor, flow cytometry on a PBMC aliquot measured the percentage of naive CD45RAhigh/CD27high T cells. Overall study outcomes, separate from this receptor: Compared with the aged group, more naive CD4+ T cells, fewer expanded clones and increased TCR diversity were shown by the long-lived group, suggesting age selection. Because donor CMV infection status was unknown, age-related changes in expanded clonotypes were potentially confounded. Conclusive comparison of naive and antigen-experienced compartments was prevented by the profiling of bulk unsorted PBMCs. Estimates of total diversity based on one million sequenced T cells were considered lower bounds and underestimates. As age increased, observed TCR beta diversity per million T cells dropped in a roughly linear way, and a significant reduction was already evident by age 40. There was a strong correlation between observed TCR beta diversity and the percentage of naive T cells measured by flow cytometry.

The chain joins TRBV2 to TRBJ2-4; the D gene remains uncertain. This receptor was taken from a man younger than 40 in good health. The specimen sequenced was blood. The CDR3 region reads CASTGPLSDIQYF. The nucleotide sequence is TGTGCCAGCACGGGCCCCCTGTCAGACATTCAGTACTTC.